The 8 T cell receptor beta chains presented below share a single source sample, sequenced in a study of OX40 agonist ivuxolimab in advanced cancers. Libraries were prepared by immunoSEQ multiplex PCR; TCRdb keeps only in-frame clonotypes and omits some of them. The top ten hold roughly 0.77% of the sample, which has 65,000 to 95,000 clones, 80% to 90% seen once. The specimen comprised CD4+ or CD8+ T cells sorted from blood, sampled in a trial of the OX40 agonist ivuxolimab. The receptors were gathered from an adult with an advanced solid tumor such as melanoma, head and neck, liver or kidney cancer.

The chain links TRBV28 to TRBJ1-6, with TRBD1 matching over 10 bases. Trimming removed 3 bases from V and 9 bases from J; junction bases left unmatched: 5. The CDR3 spans 15 residues. Germline-derived CDR1 and CDR2 are MDHEN and SYDVKM. Here the CDR3 DNA reads TGTGCCAGCAGTTTGCCCCGGGACAGGGGTTCACCCCTCCACTTT. Its protein product is CASSLPRDRGSPLHF.

The chain joins TRBV30 to TRBJ1-5; D gene uncertain. CDR1 and CDR2 from the germline V gene are GTSNPN and SVGIG (reference sequence). The V end was cut by 5 bases, the J end by 0 bases, with 5 bases between. The CDR3 loop spans 12 amino acids. CDR3 nucleotide sequence: TGTGCCTGGGGAGGTAGCAATCAGCCCCAGCATTTT. Its translation is CAWGGSNQPQHF.

The CDR3 DNA reads TGTGCCAGCAGTGAATATGGCCTGGGGGGCGAGCAGTACTTC. This sequence encodes CASSEYGLGGEQYF. V gene TRBV25-1 combines with J gene TRBJ2-7; the D gene is possibly TRBD2 (6 bases). The CDR3 is 14 residues long. CDR1 and CDR2 from the germline V gene are MGHDK and SYGVNS. V lost 0 bases to trimming and J lost 6 bases, with 12 bases between them.

The V call is TRBV19, the J call TRBJ1-2, with 7 bases fitting TRBD1. Looked up from germline, CDR1 is LNHDA and CDR2 is SQIVND (reference sequence). The CDR3 extends over 18 amino acids. With 1 base clipped from V and 4 bases from J, the junction kept 15 bases outside the gene matches. The CDR3 DNA sequence: TGTGCCAGTAGTATAGCAAATACAGGGGACTTATCCCGCTATGGCTACACCTTC. This sequence encodes CASSIANTGDLSRYGYTF.

This clone occurred once. J is TRBJ2-6 and V is TRBV27, with 8 positions matching TRBD2. The CDR3 is 18 residues long. V shed 6 bases and J 0 bases; nucleotides not matched to a gene: 10. Germline values: CDR1 MNHEY, CDR2 SMNVEV (reference sequence). CDR3 amino acids: CASSTEGLGGSGANVLTF. The CDR3 DNA reads TGTGCCAGCAGCACTGAGGGACTAGGGGGCTCTGGGGCCAACGTCCTGACTTTC.

The chain has TRBV4-2 and TRBJ1-6, with a weak D call TRBD1 (5 bases). The CDR3 runs to 16 residues. The V end was cut by 0 bases, the J end by 4 bases, with 10 bases between. Per the germline V gene, CDR1 is LGHNA and CDR2 is YNFKEQ. CDR3 loop: CASSQDRGLYNSPLHF. The CDR3 nucleotides are TGTGCCAGCAGCCAAGATAGGGGCTTATATAATTCACCCCTCCACTTT.

The rearrangement uses TRBV7-3 and TRBJ1-1; no clear D. Trimming removed 4 bases from V and 4 bases from J, with 10 bases in between. The CDR3 is 13 amino acids. In germline, CDR1 is SGHTA, CDR2 FQGTGA. The CDR3 sequence: CASSSSERTEAFF. CDR3 in DNA: TGTGCCAGCAGCTCCAGCGAGCGCACTGAAGCTTTCTTT.

This clone was seen a single time. V and J are TRBV2 and TRBJ2-7; tentatively, D is TRBD1 (6 bases). CDR1 is SNHLY and CDR2 is FYNNEI in the germline V gene. This CDR3 region has 14 residues. V was shortened by 3 bases and J by 5 bases, with 14 bases between the two germline ends. In DNA, the CDR3 is TGTGCCAGCAGTGACACCTCCAAGGGGGACGAGCAGTACTTC. Amino acids: CASSDTSKGDEQYF.